This T cell receptor beta chain was sequenced during a study of T cells after yellow fever vaccination. Findings of the study overall: Abundant clonotypes (contaminants from the bulk population) could be present in FACS-sorted repertoires. It was the secondary response that reached its peak faster, day 5 versus 15, but it was weaker.

At least ten counts were recorded for this clonotype. The antigen is undetermined. The TCR cDNA carried a universal primer site and UMIs from 5'RACE template switching. TCRdb processed the 5' RACE reads anew with MiXCR; each CDR3 protein has one entry. The repertoire holds some 250,000 distinct CDR3 sequences, with roughly 4% as singletons. The starting material was PBMCs, obtained 15 days after the yellow fever booster vaccination. This receptor was taken from a man aged 18 to 29 who received the YFV17D yellow fever vaccine.

The CDR3 DNA sequence: TGTGCCAGCAGCCTCTTGGCGGGGAACGCCTACGAGCAGTACTTC. As protein: CASSLLAGNAYEQYF. The chain carries TRBV7-2 and TRBJ2-7, with a weak D call TRBD2 (6 bases). The germline V gene has CDR1 SGHTA and CDR2 FQGNSA. Between the trimmed V and J ends, which lost 5 bases and 2 bases, there was a span of 16 bases. This CDR3 is 15 amino acids long.